These T cell receptor beta chains were read from a single sample in a study of PD-L1 blockade in urothelial cancer. Profiling relied on immunoSEQ multiplex PCR, and the TCRdb table lists in-frame clones only, not all of them. Of approximately 52,000 clones in the sample, approximately 80% were seen once. The starting material was PBMCs, obtained around atezolizumab (anti-PD-L1) treatment. The receptors were sampled from an older man with urothelial cancer. Each CDR3 is given with its conserved first and last residue. Fields, in order: clone size, D gene, V gene, J gene, CDR3 DNA, CDR3 protein. D genes are given only for firm matches. Clone sizes are given selectively: once, few, many, or a class where the clone is expanded.

>.|.|TRBV10-3|TRBJ1-1
TGTGCCATCAGCCCGAGGAACACTGAAGCTTTCTTT
CAISPRNTEAFF
>.|.|TRBV7-9|TRBJ2-1
TGTGCCAGCAGCTCCCGTTACAATGAGCAGTTCTTC
CASSSRYNEQFF
>.|.|TRBV19|TRBJ2-7
TGTGCCAGTAGTCGACCGTCCGGGATTTGGGGCTCCTACGAGCAGTACTTC
CASSRPSGIWGSYEQYF
>.|.|TRBV19|TRBJ1-1
TGTGCCAGTAGGCAACAGAAAAACACTGAAGCTTTCTTT
CASRQQKNTEAFF
>.|TRBD1|TRBV2|TRBJ2-2
TGTGCCAGCAGGACAGGGGGGAACACCGGGGAGCTGTTTTTT
CASRTGGNTGELFF
>.|TRBD1|TRBV7-8|TRBJ1-1
TGTGCCAGCAGCTTAGCACAGGGGGGTTTGAACACTGAAGCTTTCTTT
CASSLAQGGLNTEAFF
>few|TRBD2|TRBV4-1|TRBJ2-1
TGCGCCAGCAGCCAAGATGGGACTAGCGGGGCCTACAATGAGCAGTTCTTC
CASSQDGTSGAYNEQFF
>few|TRBD1|TRBV30|TRBJ1-5
TGTGCCTGGACCTACAGGGGGAGAGATCAGCCCCAGCATTTT
CAWTYRGRDQPQHF
>.|.|TRBV6-5|TRBJ1-2
TGTGCCAGCAGTTACACTCAGGCTAACTATGGCTACACCTTC
CASSYTQANYGYTF
>.|.|TRBV18|TRBJ1-1
TGTGCCAGCTCACCACGAGCGGTGCCCACTGAAGCTTTCTTT
CASSPRAVPTEAFF
>.|.|TRBV19|TRBJ1-1
TGTGCCAGTAGTATGACCCCGACAGGGAACACTGAAGCTTTCTTT
CASSMTPTGNTEAFF
>.|TRBD1|TRBV7-6|TRBJ2-2
TGTGCCAGCAGCCCCAGGACAGGGTCGAACACCGGGGAGCTGTTTTTT
CASSPRTGSNTGELFF
>.|.|TRBV7-3|TRBJ2-1
TGTGCCAGCAGCTTATGGGGGGGCCCCAATGAGCAGTTCTTC
CASSLWGGPNEQFF
>few|TRBD1|TRBV5-4|TRBJ2-7
TGTGCCAGCAGCTCACAAAGGGACAGGGATCCCGAGCAGTACTTC
CASSSQRDRDPEQYF
>.|TRBD2|TRBV10-3|TRBJ2-3
TGTGCCACAGAGGGCGGGGGGGTAACAGATACGCAGTATTTT
CATEGGGVTDTQYF
>.|TRBD1|TRBV6-5|TRBJ1-4
TGTGCCAGCAGACAGGGGGCGGCAACTAATGAAAAACTGTTTTTT
CASRQGAATNEKLFF